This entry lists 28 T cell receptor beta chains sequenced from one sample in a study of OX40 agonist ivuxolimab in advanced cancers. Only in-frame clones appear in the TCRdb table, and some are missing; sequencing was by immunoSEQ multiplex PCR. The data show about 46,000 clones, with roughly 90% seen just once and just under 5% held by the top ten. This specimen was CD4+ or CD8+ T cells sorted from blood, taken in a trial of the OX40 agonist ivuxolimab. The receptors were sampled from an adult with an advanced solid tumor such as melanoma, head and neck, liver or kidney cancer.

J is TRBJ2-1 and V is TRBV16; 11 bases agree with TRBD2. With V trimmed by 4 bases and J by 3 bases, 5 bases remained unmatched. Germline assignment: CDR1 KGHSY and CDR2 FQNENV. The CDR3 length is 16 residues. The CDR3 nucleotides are TGTGCCAGCAGCCGCCAGACTAGCGGGGTCTACAATGAGCAGTTCTTC. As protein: CASSRQTSGVYNEQFF.

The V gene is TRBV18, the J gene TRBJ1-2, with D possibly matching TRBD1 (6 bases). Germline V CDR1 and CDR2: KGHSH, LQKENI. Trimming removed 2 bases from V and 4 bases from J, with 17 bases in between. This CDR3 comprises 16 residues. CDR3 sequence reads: CASSPSDDGGGYGYTF. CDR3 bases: TGTGCCAGCTCACCAAGTGACGATGGAGGGGGCTATGGCTACACCTTC.

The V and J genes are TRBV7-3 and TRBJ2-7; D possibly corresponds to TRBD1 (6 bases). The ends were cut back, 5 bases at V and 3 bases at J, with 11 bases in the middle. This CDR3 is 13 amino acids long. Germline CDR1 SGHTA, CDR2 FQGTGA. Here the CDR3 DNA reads TGTGCCAGCAGCCCCGGGACAAGCTACGAGCAGTACTTC. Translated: CASSPGTSYEQYF.

The CDR3 region has the DNA TGTGCCAGCAGCGTAGGGGACAGATTCTATGGCTACACCTTC. As protein: CASSVGDRFYGYTF. The genes are TRBV9 and TRBJ1-2; 7 bases map to TRBD1. The CDR3 contains 14 residues. Trimming at V came to 0 bases and at J to 4 bases, leaving 3 bases not matched to a gene. The germline V gene encodes CDR1 SGDLS and CDR2 YYNGEE. The full variable domain, with the rest looked up from reference TRBV9 and TRBJ1-2, is DSGVTQTPKHLITATGQRVTLRCSPRSGDLSVYWYQQSLDQGLQFLIQYYNGEERAKGNILERFSAQQFPDLHSELNLSSLELGDSALYFCASSVGDRFYGYTFGSGTRLTVV.

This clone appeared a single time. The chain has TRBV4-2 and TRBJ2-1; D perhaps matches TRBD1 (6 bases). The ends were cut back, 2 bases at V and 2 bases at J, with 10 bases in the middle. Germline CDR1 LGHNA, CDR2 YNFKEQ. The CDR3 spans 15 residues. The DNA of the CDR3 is TGTGCCAGCAGCCAATGGGGGCCCACCTACAATGAGCAGTTCTTC. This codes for CASSQWGPTYNEQFF.

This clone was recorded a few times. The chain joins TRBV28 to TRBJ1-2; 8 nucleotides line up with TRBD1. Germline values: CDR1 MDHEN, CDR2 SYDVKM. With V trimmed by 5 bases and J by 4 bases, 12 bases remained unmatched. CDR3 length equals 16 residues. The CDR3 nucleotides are TGTGCCAGCAGTCAGACATTAAACAGGGGGGGCTATGGCTACACCTTC. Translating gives CASSQTLNRGGYGYTF.

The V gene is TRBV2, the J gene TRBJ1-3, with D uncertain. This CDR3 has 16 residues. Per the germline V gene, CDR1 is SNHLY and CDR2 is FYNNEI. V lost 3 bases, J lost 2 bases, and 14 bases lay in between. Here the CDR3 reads CASSDPRRDPGNTIYF. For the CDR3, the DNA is TGTGCCAGCAGTGACCCTCGAAGGGATCCTGGAAACACCATATATTTT.

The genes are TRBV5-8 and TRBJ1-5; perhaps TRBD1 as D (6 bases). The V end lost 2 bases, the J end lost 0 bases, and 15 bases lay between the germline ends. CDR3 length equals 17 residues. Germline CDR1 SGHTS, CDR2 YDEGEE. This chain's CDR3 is CASSFGRGTGSNQPQHF. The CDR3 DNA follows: TGTGCCAGCAGCTTTGGCAGGGGCACGGGTAGCAATCAGCCCCAGCATTTT.

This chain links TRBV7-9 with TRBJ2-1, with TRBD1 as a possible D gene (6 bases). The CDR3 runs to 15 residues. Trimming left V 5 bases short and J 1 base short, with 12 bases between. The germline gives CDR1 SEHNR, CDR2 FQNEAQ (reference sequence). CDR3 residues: CASSPPRGSYNEQFF. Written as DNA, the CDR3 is TGTGCCAGCAGCCCCCCCAGGGGTTCCTACAATGAGCAGTTCTTC.

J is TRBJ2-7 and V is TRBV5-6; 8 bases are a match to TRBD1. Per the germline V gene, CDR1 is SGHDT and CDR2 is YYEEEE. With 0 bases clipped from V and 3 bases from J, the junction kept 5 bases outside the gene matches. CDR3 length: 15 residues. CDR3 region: CASSLGGQDDYEQYV. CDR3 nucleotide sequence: TGTGCCAGCAGCTTGGGGGGACAGGACGACTACGAGCAGTACGTC.

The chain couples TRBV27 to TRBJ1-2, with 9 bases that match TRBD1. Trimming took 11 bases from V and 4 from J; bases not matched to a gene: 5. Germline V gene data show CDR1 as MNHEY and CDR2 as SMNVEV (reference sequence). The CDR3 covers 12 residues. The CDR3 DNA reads TGTGCCGTGGGACAGGGCGGCTATGGCTACACCTTC. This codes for CAVGQGGYGYTF.

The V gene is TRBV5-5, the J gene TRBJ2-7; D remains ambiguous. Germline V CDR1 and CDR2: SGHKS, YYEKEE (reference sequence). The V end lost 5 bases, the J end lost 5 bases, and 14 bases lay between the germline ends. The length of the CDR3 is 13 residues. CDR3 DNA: TGTGCCAGCAGTCCCCTCATCGAGAACGAGCAGTACGTC. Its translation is CASSPLIENEQYV.

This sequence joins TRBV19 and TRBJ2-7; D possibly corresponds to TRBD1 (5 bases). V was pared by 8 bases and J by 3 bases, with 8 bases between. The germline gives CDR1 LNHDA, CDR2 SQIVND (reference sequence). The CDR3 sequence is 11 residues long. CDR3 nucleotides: TGTGCCAGTGCCGACAGCTACGAGCAGTACTTC. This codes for CASADSYEQYF.

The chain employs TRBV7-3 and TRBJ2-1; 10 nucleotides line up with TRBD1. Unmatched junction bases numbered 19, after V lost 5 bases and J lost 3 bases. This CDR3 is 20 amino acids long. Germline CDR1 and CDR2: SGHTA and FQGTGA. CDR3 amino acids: CASSPHEVNKGTGDYNEQFF. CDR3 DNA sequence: TGTGCCAGCAGCCCACATGAGGTCAATAAAGGGACAGGGGACTACAATGAGCAGTTCTTC.

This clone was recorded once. For the CDR3, the DNA is TGTGCCAGCAGTTTATTTCTAGCGGGAAACAATGAGCAGTTCTTC. Encoded protein: CASSLFLAGNNEQFF. The V call is TRBV28, the J call TRBJ2-1, with 9 bases that match TRBD2. The CDR3 is 15 residues long. Trimming took 1 base from V and 5 from J; bases not matched to a gene: 3. CDR1 MDHEN and CDR2 SYDVKM come from the germline V gene.

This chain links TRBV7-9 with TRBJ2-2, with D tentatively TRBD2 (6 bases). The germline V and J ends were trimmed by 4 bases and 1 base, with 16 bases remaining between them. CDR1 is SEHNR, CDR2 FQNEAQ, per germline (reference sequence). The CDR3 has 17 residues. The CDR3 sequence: CASSSTQGLKNTGELFF. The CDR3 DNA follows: TGTGCCAGCAGCTCCACGCAGGGACTTAAGAACACCGGGGAGCTGTTTTTT. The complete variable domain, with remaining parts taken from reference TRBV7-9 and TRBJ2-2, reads DTGVSQNPRHKITKRGQNVTFRCDPISEHNRLYWYRQTLGQGPEFLTYFQNEAQLEKSRLLSDRFSAERPKGSFSTLEIQRTEQGDSAMYLCASSSTQGLKNTGELFFGEGSRLTVL.

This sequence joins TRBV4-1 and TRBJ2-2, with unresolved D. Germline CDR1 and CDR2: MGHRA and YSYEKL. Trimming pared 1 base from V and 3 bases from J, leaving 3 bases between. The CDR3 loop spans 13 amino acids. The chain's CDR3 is CASSQVHTGELFF. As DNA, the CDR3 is TGCGCCAGCAGCCAAGTGCACACCGGGGAGCTGTTTTTT.

CDR3 sequence reads: CASSVWAGGAADTQYF. The CDR3 nucleotides read TGTGCCAGCAGCGTTTGGGCGGGAGGGGCCGCAGATACGCAGTATTTT. This chain joins TRBV9 and TRBJ2-3; 9 positions match TRBD2. CDR1 and CDR2 from the germline V gene are SGDLS and YYNGEE. Losses at the gene ends were 2 bases for V and 4 bases for J; bases not matched to a gene: 8. The CDR3 consists of 16 residues.

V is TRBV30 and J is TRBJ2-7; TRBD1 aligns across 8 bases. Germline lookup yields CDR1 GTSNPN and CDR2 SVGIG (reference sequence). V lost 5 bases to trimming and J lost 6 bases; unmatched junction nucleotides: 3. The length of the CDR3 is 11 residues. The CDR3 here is CAWEDRGEQYF. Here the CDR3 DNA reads TGTGCCTGGGAAGACAGGGGCGAGCAGTACTTC.

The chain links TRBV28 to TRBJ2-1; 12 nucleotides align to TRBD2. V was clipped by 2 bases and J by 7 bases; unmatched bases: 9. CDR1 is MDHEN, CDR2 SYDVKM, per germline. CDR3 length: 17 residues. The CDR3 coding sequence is TGTGCCAGCAGTTTAATCCCCCGGACTAGCGGGGATAATGAGCAGTTCTTC. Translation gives CASSLIPRTSGDNEQFF.

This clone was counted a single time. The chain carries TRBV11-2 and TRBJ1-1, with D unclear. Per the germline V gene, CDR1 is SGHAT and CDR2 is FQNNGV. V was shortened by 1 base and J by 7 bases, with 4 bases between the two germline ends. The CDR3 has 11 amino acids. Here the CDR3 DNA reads TGTGCCAGCAGCTTAGGTGGTGAAGCTTTCTTT. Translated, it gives CASSLGGEAFF. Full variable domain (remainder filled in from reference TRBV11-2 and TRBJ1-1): EAGVAQSPRYKIIEKRQSVAFWCNPISGHATLYWYQQILGQGPKLLIQFQNNGVVDDSQLPKDRFSAERLKGVDSTLKIQPAKLEDSAVYLCASSLGGEAFFGQGTRLTVV.

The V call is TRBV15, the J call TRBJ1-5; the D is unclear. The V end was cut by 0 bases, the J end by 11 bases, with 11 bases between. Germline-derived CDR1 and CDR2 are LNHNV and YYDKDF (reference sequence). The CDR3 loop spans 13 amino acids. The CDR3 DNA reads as TGTGCCACCAGCAGAGACCTGGCCGTGTCCCAGCATTTT. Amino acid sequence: CATSRDLAVSQHF. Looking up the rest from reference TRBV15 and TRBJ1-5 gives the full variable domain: DAMVIQNPRYQVTQFGKPVTLSCSQTLNHNVMYWYQQKSSQAPKLLFHYYDKDFNNEADTPDNFQSRRPNTSFCFLDIRSPGLGDTAMYLCATSRDLAVSQHFGDGTRLSIL.

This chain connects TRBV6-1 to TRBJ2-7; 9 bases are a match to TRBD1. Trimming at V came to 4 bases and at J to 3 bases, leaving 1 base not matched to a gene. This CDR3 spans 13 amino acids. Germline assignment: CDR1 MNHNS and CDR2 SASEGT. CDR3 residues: CASSGTGVYEQYV. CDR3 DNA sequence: TGTGCCAGCAGTGGGACAGGGGTCTACGAGCAGTACGTC.

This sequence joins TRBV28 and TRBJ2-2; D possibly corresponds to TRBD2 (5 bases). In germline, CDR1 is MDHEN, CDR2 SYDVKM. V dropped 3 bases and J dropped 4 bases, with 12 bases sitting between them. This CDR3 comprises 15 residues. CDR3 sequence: CASSFRGSGTGELFF. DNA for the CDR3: TGTGCCAGCAGTTTCCGCGGGTCCGGCACCGGGGAGCTGTTTTTT.

The CDR3 spells CASTPQSPYNEQFF. In nucleotides, the CDR3 is TGTGCCAGCACCCCCCAGTCCCCGTACAATGAGCAGTTCTTC. The rearrangement joins TRBV27 to TRBJ2-1; D remains ambiguous. Trimming pared 7 bases from V and 4 bases from J, leaving 14 bases between. Germline CDR1 and CDR2: MNHEY and SMNVEV (reference sequence). The CDR3 is made up of 14 amino acids.

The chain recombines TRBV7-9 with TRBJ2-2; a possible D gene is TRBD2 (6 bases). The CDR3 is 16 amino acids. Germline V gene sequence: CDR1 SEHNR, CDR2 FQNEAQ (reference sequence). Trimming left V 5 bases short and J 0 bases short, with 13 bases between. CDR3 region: CASSPTGGPNTGELFF. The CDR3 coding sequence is TGTGCCAGCAGCCCAACAGGAGGGCCGAACACCGGGGAGCTGTTTTTT.

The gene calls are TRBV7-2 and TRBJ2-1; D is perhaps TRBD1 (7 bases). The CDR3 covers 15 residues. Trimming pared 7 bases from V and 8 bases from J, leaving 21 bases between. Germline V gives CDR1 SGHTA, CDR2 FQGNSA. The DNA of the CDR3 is TGTGCCAGCATCCCCCCAGGGGGAGGCCTCGATGAGCAGTTCTTC. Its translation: CASIPPGGGLDEQFF.

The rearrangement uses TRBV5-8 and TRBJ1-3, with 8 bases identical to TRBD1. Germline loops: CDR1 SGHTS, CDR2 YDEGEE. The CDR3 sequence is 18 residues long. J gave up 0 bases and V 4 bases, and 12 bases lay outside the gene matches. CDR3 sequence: CASSRAGTGPLSGNTIYF. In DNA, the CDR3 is TGTGCCAGCAGCCGGGCCGGGACAGGACCACTCTCTGGAAACACCATATATTTT. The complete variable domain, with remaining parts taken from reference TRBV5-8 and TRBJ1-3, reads EAGVTQSPTHLIKTRGQQATLRCSPISGHTSVYWYQQALGLGLQFLLWYDEGEERNRGNFPPRFSGRQFPNYSSELNVNALELEDSALYLCASSRAGTGPLSGNTIYFGEGSWLTVV.